These 11 T cell receptor beta chains came from one sample sequenced in a study of T-cell reconstitution after alpha-beta-depleted transplantation in children. As it was prepared, the TCRbeta library received unique molecular identifiers. TCRdb re-called the PCR reads through MiXCR, storing one row per CDR3 protein. The table has around 530,000 distinct CDR3 sequences, approximately 29% seen once. The specimen comprised PBMCs from the stem cell graft donor, sampled from the stem cell graft. The receptor set was obtained from a human donor who donated a stem cell graft to a child with aplastic anemia.

The chain carries TRBV20-1 and TRBJ1-5; D not certain. Trimming removed 5 bases from V and 2 bases from J, with 13 bases in between. Per germline, CDR1 DFQATT and CDR2 SNEGSKA (reference sequence). This CDR3 has 14 amino acids. The CDR3 sequence is CSASIPIGNQPQHF. For the CDR3, the DNA is TGCAGTGCTTCCATACCAATCGGCAATCAGCCCCAGCATTTT.

In this sample, this clonotype turned up a few times. The V gene is TRBV7-2, the J gene TRBJ2-1; 11 bases line up with TRBD2. The length of the CDR3 is 15 residues. J was trimmed by 4 bases and V by 6 bases; bases with no gene match: 5. Germline V CDR1 and CDR2: SGHTA, FQGNSA. CDR3: CASRPGLAGYNEQFF. Written as DNA, the CDR3 is TGTGCCAGCAGACCCGGACTAGCGGGTTACAATGAGCAGTTCTTC.

This rearrangement joins TRBV7-8 to TRBJ1-6; 10 bases line up with TRBD1. CDR3 size: 14 residues. V was clipped by 2 bases and J by 9 bases; unmatched bases: 1. The V gene's germline CDR1 is SGHVS and CDR2 FQNEAQ. CDR3 DNA: TGTGCCAGCAGCTTAAGACAGGGGGCTTCACCCCTCCACTTT. Its translation is CASSLRQGASPLHF. Together with reference TRBV7-8 and TRBJ1-6, the CDR3 gives the full variable domain: GAGVSQSPRYKVAKRGQDVALRCDPISGHVSLFWYQQALGQGPEFLTYFQNEAQLDKSGLPSDRFFAERPEGSVSTLKIQRTQQEDSAVYLCASSLRQGASPLHFGNGTRLTVT.

In its sample, this clonotype was seen a few times. One end of the junction does not line up with germline, which may come from a read error. The CDR3 DNA sequence: TGTGCCAGCAGCCCCGACAGGCACCTAGAAGGTTTCTTT. Its protein is CASSPDRHLEGFF. The chain joins TRBV7-2 to TRBJ1-1; TRBD1 is a possible D gene (6 bases). This CDR3 contains 13 residues. Germline lookup yields CDR1 SGHTA and CDR2 FQGNSA.

The chain combines TRBV19 with TRBJ2-1; 8 bases are a match to TRBD2. Germline loops: CDR1 LNHDA, CDR2 SQIVND (reference sequence). V shed 10 bases, J shed 7 bases, and the junction held 9 bases outside the gene matches. This CDR3 is built from 13 residues. This CDR3 is CATMPGTRNEQFF. CDR3 bases: TGTGCCACCATGCCCGGGACTAGAAATGAGCAGTTCTTC.

The rearrangement links TRBV30 to TRBJ1-5, with D perhaps TRBD1 (6 bases). Trimming took off 3 bases at V and 7 bases at J, with 13 bases between the two ends. Germline-derived CDR1 and CDR2 are GTSNPN and SVGIG (reference sequence). This CDR3 is built from 13 residues. The CDR3 coding sequence is TGTGCCTGGAGACAGGGCCTCGCGCAGCCCCAGCATTTT. Protein sequence: CAWRQGLAQPQHF.

The chain joins TRBV18 to TRBJ1-2, with a weak D call TRBD1 (5 bases). The CDR3 runs to 16 residues. Germline-derived CDR1 and CDR2 are KGHSH and LQKENI. V was cut by 0 bases and J by 3 bases, with 14 bases left in between. The CDR3 sequence: CASSPPMQGRDYGYTF. DNA for the CDR3: TGTGCCAGCTCACCACCGATGCAGGGCCGGGACTATGGCTACACCTTC.

This clonotype was detected only a few times. This chain uses TRBV29-1 with TRBJ1-3; no clear D gene. The CDR3 loop spans 11 amino acids. V lost 3 bases and J 4 bases, leaving 4 bases between the germline ends. The germline gives CDR1 SQVTM, CDR2 ANQGSEA. CDR3 region: CSVDGGNTIYF. The CDR3 nucleotides read TGCAGCGTTGACGGGGGAAACACCATATATTTT.

V is TRBV5-1 and J is TRBJ2-1; D perhaps matches TRBD2 (5 bases). This CDR3 is 16 amino acids long. V was trimmed by 3 bases and J by 0 bases, leaving 13 bases between them. Germline values: CDR1 SGHRS, CDR2 YFSETQ. CDR3 residues: CASSYGLGSSYNEQFF. The CDR3 nucleotides are TGCGCCAGCAGCTATGGACTGGGGAGCTCCTACAATGAGCAGTTCTTC.

This clonotype showed up just a few times. The rearrangement links TRBV6-1 to TRBJ1-3; D gene ambiguous. Germline loops: CDR1 MNHNS, CDR2 SASEGT. V lost 6 bases, J lost 0 bases, and 15 bases lay in between. CDR3 length equals 16 residues. As DNA, the CDR3 is TGTGCCAGCAGAGGGTCGACCGGCTACTCTGGAAACACCATATATTTT. This sequence encodes CASRGSTGYSGNTIYF.

The chain employs TRBV6-2 or TRBV6-3 and TRBJ2-1, with 16 bases identical to TRBD2. With 2 bases clipped from V and 7 bases from J, the junction kept 14 bases outside the gene matches. This CDR3 region has 20 residues. Germline V gene data show CDR1 as MNHEY and CDR2 as SVGEGT. Written as DNA, the CDR3 is TGTGCCAGCAGTTACGGAGGGGTCGGGACTAGCGGGAGGGCCAAGAATGAGCAGTTCTTC. It encodes CASSYGGVGTSGRAKNEQFF.